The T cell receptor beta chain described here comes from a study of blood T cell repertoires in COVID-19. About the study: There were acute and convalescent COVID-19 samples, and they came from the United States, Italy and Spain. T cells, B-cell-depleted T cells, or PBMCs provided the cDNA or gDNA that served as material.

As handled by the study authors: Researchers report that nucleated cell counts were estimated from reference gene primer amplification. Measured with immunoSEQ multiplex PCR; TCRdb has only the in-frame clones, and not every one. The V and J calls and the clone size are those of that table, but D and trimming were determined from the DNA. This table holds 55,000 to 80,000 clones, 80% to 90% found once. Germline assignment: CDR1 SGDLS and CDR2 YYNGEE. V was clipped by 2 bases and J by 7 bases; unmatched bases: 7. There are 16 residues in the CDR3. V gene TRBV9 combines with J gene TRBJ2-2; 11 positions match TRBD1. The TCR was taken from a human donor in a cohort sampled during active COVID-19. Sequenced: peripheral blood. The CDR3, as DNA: TGTGCCAGCAGCGTCGGACAGGGGGCGTTTGTCGGGGAGCTGTTTTTT. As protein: CASSVGQGAFVGELFF.